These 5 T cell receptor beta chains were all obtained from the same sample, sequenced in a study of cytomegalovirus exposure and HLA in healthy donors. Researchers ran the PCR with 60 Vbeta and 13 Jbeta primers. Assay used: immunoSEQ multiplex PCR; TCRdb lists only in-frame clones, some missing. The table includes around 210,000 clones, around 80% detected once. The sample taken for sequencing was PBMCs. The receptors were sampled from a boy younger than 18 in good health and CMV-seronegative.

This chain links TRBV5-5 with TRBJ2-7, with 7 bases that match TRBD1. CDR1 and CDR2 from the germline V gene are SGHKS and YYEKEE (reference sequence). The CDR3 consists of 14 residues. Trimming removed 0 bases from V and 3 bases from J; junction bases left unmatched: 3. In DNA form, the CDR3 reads TGTGCCAGCAGCTTGGCAGGACAGGACTACGAGCAGTACTTC. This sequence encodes CASSLAGQDYEQYF. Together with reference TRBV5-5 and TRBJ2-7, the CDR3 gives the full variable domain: DAGVTQSPTHLIKTRGQQVTLRCSPISGHKSVSWYQQVLGQGPQFIFQYYEKEERGRGNFPDRFSARQFPNYSSELNVNALLLGDSALYLCASSLAGQDYEQYFGPGTRLTVT.

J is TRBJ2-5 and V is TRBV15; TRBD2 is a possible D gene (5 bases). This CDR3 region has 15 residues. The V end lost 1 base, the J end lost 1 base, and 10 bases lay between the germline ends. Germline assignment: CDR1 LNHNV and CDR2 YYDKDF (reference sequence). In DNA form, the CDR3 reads TGTGCCACCAGCAGAGGGACTGTGGTCCAAGAGACCCAGTACTTC. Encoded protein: CATSRGTVVQETQYF.

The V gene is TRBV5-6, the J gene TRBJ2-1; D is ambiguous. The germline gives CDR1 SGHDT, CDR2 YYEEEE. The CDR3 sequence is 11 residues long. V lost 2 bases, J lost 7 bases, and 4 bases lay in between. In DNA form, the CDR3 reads TGTGCCAGCAGCTTACTTAATGAGCAGTTCTTC. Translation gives CASSLLNEQFF.

CDR3 nucleotide sequence: TGTGCCAGCTCACGGGACACACAGAACTATGGCTACACCTTC. Translating it yields CASSRDTQNYGYTF. The rearrangement links TRBV18 to TRBJ1-2, with D perhaps TRBD1 (6 bases). Germline V gene data show CDR1 as KGHSH and CDR2 as LQKENI. This CDR3 comprises 14 residues. The germline V and J ends were trimmed by 4 bases and 2 bases, with 11 bases remaining between them.

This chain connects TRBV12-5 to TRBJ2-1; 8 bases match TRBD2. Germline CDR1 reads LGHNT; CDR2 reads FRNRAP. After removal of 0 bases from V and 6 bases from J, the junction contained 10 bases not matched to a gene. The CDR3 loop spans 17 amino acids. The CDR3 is CASGLVRSGGPGNEQFF. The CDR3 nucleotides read TGTGCTAGTGGTTTGGTACGGTCGGGGGGGCCCGGCAATGAGCAGTTCTTC.